This is a list of T cell receptor beta chains from one sample in a study of technical replicates of blood from a few donors. Profiling relied on immunoSEQ multiplex PCR, and the TCRdb table lists in-frame clones only, not all of them. The sample lists tens of thousands of clones, just under 97% occurring once. The sequenced material came from T cells isolated from PBMCs. The receptor set was obtained from a human donor in good health. Each CDR3 is given with its conserved first and last residue. The D gene is left open where the match is weak. Expanded clones get a size class; other rows say once, few or many, or leave the size out.

d_call clone_size j_call v_call cdr3_aa cdr3_nt
NA NA TRBJ1-4 TRBV5-1 CASSLGGTNEKLFF TGCGCCAGCAGCTTGGGCGGAACTAATGAAAAACTGTTTTTT
NA NA TRBJ2-7 TRBV6-1 CASSEREPAEGVGYEQYF TGTGCCAGCAGTGAACGGGAACCCGCAGAGGGGGTAGGCTACGAGCAGTACTTC
TRBD1 once TRBJ1-2 TRBV7-9 CASSPTGDGYTF TGTGCCAGCAGCCCTACAGGGGACGGCTACACCTTC
NA NA TRBJ1-5 TRBV4-1 CASSQGPLGLINQPQHF TGCGCCAGCAGCCAAGGGCCGTTGGGGCTAATCAATCAGCCCCAGCATTTT
NA NA TRBJ1-5 TRBV5-1 CASSLDRNQPQHF TGCGCCAGCAGCTTGGATAGAAATCAGCCCCAGCATTTT
TRBD1 NA TRBJ2-1 TRBV7-9 CASRLGQGEQFF TGTGCCAGCAGACTGGGACAGGGGGAGCAGTTCTTC
NA NA TRBJ2-1 TRBV5-1 CASSSSSYNEQFF TGCGCCAGCAGCTCTAGCTCCTACAATGAGCAGTTCTTC
TRBD1 NA TRBJ2-3 TRBV9 CASSVGTGHTDTQYF TGTGCCAGCAGCGTCGGGACAGGACACACAGATACGCAGTATTTT
NA NA TRBJ2-3 TRBV11-2 CASSGAGGLSTDTQYF TGTGCCAGCAGCGGCGCAGGAGGACTTAGCACAGATACGCAGTATTTT
TRBD2 NA TRBJ2-3 TRBV19 CASSSGRSYTDTQYF TGTGCCAGTAGTAGCGGGAGGTCATACACAGATACGCAGTATTTT
NA once TRBJ2-1 TRBV10-1 CASSELDSHLHNEQFF TGCGCCAGCAGTGAATTGGACAGCCACCTCCACAATGAGCAGTTCTTC
TRBD1 NA TRBJ1-1 TRBV28 CASSAFRGVNTEAFF TGTGCCAGCAGTGCTTTCAGGGGGGTGAACACTGAAGCTTTCTTT
NA NA TRBJ2-7 TRBV6-1 CASSELPAGSSYEQYF TGTGCCAGCAGTGAACTCCCAGCGGGTAGCTCCTACGAGCAGTACTTC
NA NA TRBJ2-7 TRBV7-9 CASSLRDTPREQYF TGTGCCAGCAGCTTAAGGGACACCCCCCGGGAGCAGTACTTC
NA NA TRBJ2-7 TRBV12-5 CASGLALQGGEQYF TGTGCTAGTGGCCTTGCCCTACAGGGCGGAGAGCAGTACTTC
TRBD2 NA TRBJ2-1 TRBV7-6 CASSLGTSGSIVEQFF TGTGCCAGCAGCTTAGGGACTAGCGGGAGTATCGTTGAGCAGTTCTTC
TRBD1 NA TRBJ2-1 TRBV7-9 CASSDDGTGVNNEQFF TGTGCCAGCAGTGATGATGGGACAGGGGTTAACAATGAGCAGTTCTTC
NA NA TRBJ2-6 TRBV4-1 CASSQEETASGANVLTF TGCGCCAGCAGCCAAGAGGAGACGGCGTCCGGGGCCAACGTCCTGACTTTC
TRBD2 once TRBJ2-1 TRBV5-1 CASSLELAGGDNEQFF TGCGCCAGCAGCTTGGAACTAGCGGGGGGGGACAATGAGCAGTTCTTC
TRBD2 NA TRBJ2-3 TRBV6-4 CASSDVAGATDTQYF TGTGCCAGCAGTGACGTCGCGGGAGCTACAGATACGCAGTATTTT
TRBD1 NA TRBJ2-1 TRBV19 CASSIQGVNNEQFF TGTGCCAGTAGTATCCAGGGGGTCAACAATGAGCAGTTCTTC
NA NA TRBJ1-5 TRBV15 CATSRGWADSGNQPQHF TGTGCCACCAGCAGAGGATGGGCGGACTCGGGCAATCAGCCCCAGCATTTT
TRBD1 NA TRBJ1-2 TRBV28 CASSLSSGTGARYGYTF TGTGCCAGCAGTTTATCTTCCGGGACAGGGGCGCGGTATGGCTACACCTTC
TRBD2 NA TRBJ2-5 TRBV10-3 CAISGGLAGAGETQYF TGTGCCATCAGTGGTGGACTAGCGGGAGCGGGAGAGACCCAGTACTTC
NA NA TRBJ1-3 TRBV6-1 CASLPQVYSGNTIYF TGTGCCAGCCTACCCCAGGTCTACTCTGGAAACACCATATATTTT
TRBD1 once TRBJ2-7 TRBV6-4 CASRGDRGPETQYF TGTGCCAGCAGAGGGGACAGGGGGCCGGAGACGCAGTACTTC
TRBD2 NA TRBJ2-3 TRBV5-1 CASKSLAGWGPQYF TGCGCCAGCAAATCCTTAGCGGGCTGGGGTCCGCAGTATTTT
NA NA TRBJ1-2 TRBV19 CASSMSGSVHGYGYTF TGTGCCAGTAGTATGTCAGGCTCGGTGCATGGCTATGGCTACACCTTC
NA NA TRBJ1-2 TRBV5-6 CASSLAPGIDGYTF TGTGCCAGCAGCTTGGCCCCAGGGATTGATGGCTACACCTTC
NA NA TRBJ1-2 TRBV6-6 CASHKTPYGYTF TGTGCCAGCCACAAGACTCCGTATGGCTACACCTTC
NA once TRBJ2-3 TRBV6-5 CASRGRFLADTQYF TGTGCCAGCAGGGGGAGGTTTTTGGCAGATACGCAGTATTTT
NA NA TRBJ2-1 TRBV23-1 CASDGGEQFF TGCGCCAGCGACGGGGGTGAGCAGTTCTTC
NA once TRBJ2-7 TRBV7-9 CASSYTRGRRVREQYF TGTGCCAGCAGTTACACCCGGGGGAGAAGGGTCCGGGAGCAGTACTTC
NA NA TRBJ1-2 TRBV29-1 CSGDLGGGYTF TGCAGCGGAGACCTAGGGGGTGGCTACACCTTC
NA NA TRBJ2-1 TRBV11-2 CASSSIYGGVGHNEQFF TGTGCCAGCAGCTCGATCTACGGGGGAGTGGGGCACAATGAGCAGTTCTTC
TRBD1 NA TRBJ2-7 TRBV5-1 CASSFTGDSYEQYF TGCGCCAGCAGCTTTACAGGGGACTCCTACGAGCAGTACTTC
TRBD2 NA TRBJ2-1 TRBV7-3 CASSPGGDEQFF TGTGCCAGCAGCCCTGGGGGGGATGAGCAGTTCTTC
NA NA TRBJ2-7 TRBV2 CASTGDYEQYF TGTGCCAGCACGGGGGACTACGAGCAGTACTTC
TRBD2 NA TRBJ2-1 TRBV11-3 CASSSTSGDYNEQFF TGTGCCAGCAGCTCGACTAGCGGAGACTACAATGAGCAGTTCTTC
TRBD1 once TRBJ1-2 TRBV5-8 CASSLFVIGTGRERGYTF TGTGCCAGCAGCTTGTTCGTTATTGGGACAGGGAGAGAGCGCGGCTACACCTTC
NA NA TRBJ1-2 TRBV12-5 CASVGANYGYTF TGTGCTAGTGTGGGAGCTAACTATGGCTACACCTTC
NA few TRBJ1-1 TRBV11-2 CASSLVGLNTEAFF TGTGCCAGCAGCTTAGTGGGGCTGAACACTGAAGCTTTCTTT
NA NA TRBJ2-7 TRBV27 CASSLSGPYYEQYF TGTGCCAGCAGTTTAAGCGGGCCATACTACGAGCAGTACTTC
NA NA TRBJ1-5 TRBV4-1 CASSQVQGVGQPQHF TGCGCCAGCAGCCAGGTACAGGGAGTTGGGCAGCCCCAGCATTTT
NA NA TRBJ2-6 TRBV10-3 CAIGSPSGANVLTF TGTGCCATCGGTAGTCCCTCTGGGGCCAACGTCCTGACTTTC
TRBD2 NA TRBJ2-2 TRBV28 CASSHTGTSGRLNTGELFF TGTGCCAGCAGCCACACCGGGACTAGCGGGAGGCTCAACACCGGGGAGCTGTTTTTT
TRBD1 NA TRBJ2-7 TRBV29-1 CSVEGTGGRGYEQYF TGCAGCGTTGAAGGGACAGGGGGTCGAGGCTACGAGCAGTACTTC
TRBD1 NA TRBJ1-5 TRBV7-8 CASSSRQGGNQPQHF TGTGCCAGCAGCTCCCGACAGGGAGGCAATCAGCCCCAGCATTTT
NA NA TRBJ2-7 TRBV4-1 CASSQRRGTYEQYF TGCGCCAGCAGCCAACGGCGGGGAACCTACGAGCAGTACTTC
NA NA TRBJ2-2 TRBV19 CASSIGGRSGGELFF TGTGCCAGTAGTATAGGGGGCAGATCTGGAGGGGAGCTGTTTTTT
TRBD1 NA TRBJ2-1 TRBV11-3 CASSRDRVNEQFF TGTGCCAGCAGCCGGGACAGGGTAAATGAGCAGTTCTTC
NA few TRBJ1-1 TRBV28 CASSLHRAESNNTEAFF TGTGCCAGCAGTTTACACAGGGCTGAGAGTAACAACACTGAAGCTTTCTTT
NA NA TRBJ1-5 TRBV7-9 CASSFQGRPQHF TGTGCCAGCAGCTTTCAGGGTCGGCCCCAGCATTTT
TRBD1 NA TRBJ1-3 TRBV28 CASSPHGQVGNTIYF TGTGCCAGCAGTCCCCACGGACAGGTTGGAAACACCATATATTTT
TRBD2 NA TRBJ2-7 TRBV19 CASSIRLAGTYEQYF TGTGCCAGTAGTATCCGACTAGCGGGAACCTACGAGCAGTACTTC
NA NA TRBJ2-1 TRBV6-5 CASSLDPAKRQFF TGTGCCAGCAGCCTAGACCCCGCCAAGCGACAGTTCTTC
TRBD2 NA TRBJ2-3 TRBV5-1 CASSLNSGGAADTQYF TGCGCCAGCAGCTTAAATAGCGGGGGGGCAGCAGATACGCAGTATTTT
TRBD1 NA TRBJ2-5 TRBV2 CASSEGGQGQETQYF TGTGCCAGCAGTGAGGGGGGACAGGGACAGGAGACCCAGTACTTC
NA NA TRBJ1-2 TRBV6-5 CASSYSPGPYGYTF TGTGCCAGCAGTTACTCACCAGGGCCGTATGGCTACACCTTC